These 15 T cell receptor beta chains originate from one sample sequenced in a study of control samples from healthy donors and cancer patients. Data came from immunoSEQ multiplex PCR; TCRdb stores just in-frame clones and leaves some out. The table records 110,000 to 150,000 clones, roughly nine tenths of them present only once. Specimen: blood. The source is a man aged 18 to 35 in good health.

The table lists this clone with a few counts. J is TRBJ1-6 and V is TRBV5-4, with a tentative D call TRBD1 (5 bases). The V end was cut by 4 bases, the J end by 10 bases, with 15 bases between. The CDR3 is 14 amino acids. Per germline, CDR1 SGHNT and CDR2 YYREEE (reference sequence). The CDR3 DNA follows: TGTGCCAGCAGCCAGGTGGGGGGTGGCTCACCCCTCCACTTT. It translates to CASSQVGGGSPLHF.

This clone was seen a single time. CDR3 bases: TGTGCCAGCAGTGAATCAGGCTCTAGCTCCTACGAGCAGTACTTC. Protein sequence: CASSESGSSSYEQYF. V and J are TRBV2 and TRBJ2-7; D not resolved. The germline gives CDR1 SNHLY, CDR2 FYNNEI. V shed 2 bases and J shed 0 bases, with 11 bases lying between them. This CDR3 has 15 amino acids.

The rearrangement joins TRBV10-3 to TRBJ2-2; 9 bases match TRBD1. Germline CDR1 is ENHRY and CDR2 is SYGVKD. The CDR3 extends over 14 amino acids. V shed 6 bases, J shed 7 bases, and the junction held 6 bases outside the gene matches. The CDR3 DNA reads TGTGCCATCAGCCCGGGACAGGGAAGCGGGGAGCTGTTTTTT. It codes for CAISPGQGSGELFF.

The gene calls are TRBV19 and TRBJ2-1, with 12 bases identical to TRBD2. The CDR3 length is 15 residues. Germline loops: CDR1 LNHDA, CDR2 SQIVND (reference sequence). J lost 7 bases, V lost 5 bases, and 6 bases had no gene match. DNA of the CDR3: TGTGCCAGTAGTGTACTAGCGGGGGGACGGAATGAGCAGTTCTTC. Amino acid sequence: CASSVLAGGRNEQFF.

CDR3 in DNA: TGTGCCAGAGTCCTTAGCGGGGGCACAGATACGCAGTATTTT. Translating gives CARVLSGGTDTQYF. This rearrangement joins TRBV7-3 to TRBJ2-3, with TRBD2 matching over 8 bases. Germline CDR1 and CDR2: SGHTA and FQGTGA. The CDR3 totals 14 residues. V gave up 9 bases and J gave up 1 base; unmatched junction bases: 6.

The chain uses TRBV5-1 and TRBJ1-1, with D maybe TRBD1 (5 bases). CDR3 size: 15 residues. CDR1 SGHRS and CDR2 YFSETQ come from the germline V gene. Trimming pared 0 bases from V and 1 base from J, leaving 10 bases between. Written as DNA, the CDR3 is TGCGCCAGCAGCTTGGAAGCGACAGCGAACACTGAAGCTTTCTTT. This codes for CASSLEATANTEAFF.

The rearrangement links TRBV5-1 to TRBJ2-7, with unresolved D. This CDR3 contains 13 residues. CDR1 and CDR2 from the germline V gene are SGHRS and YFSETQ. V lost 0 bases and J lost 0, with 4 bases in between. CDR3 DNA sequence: TGCGCCAGCAGCTTGGCCACCTCCTACGAGCAGTACTTC. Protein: CASSLATSYEQYF.

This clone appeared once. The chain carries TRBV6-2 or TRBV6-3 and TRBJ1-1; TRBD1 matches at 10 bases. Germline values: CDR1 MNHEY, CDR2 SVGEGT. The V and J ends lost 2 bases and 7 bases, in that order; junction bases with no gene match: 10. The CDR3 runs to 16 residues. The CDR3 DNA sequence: TGTGCCAGCAGTTACGCCCCCGGGACAGGGGTTGGTGAAGCTTTCTTT. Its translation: CASSYAPGTGVGEAFF.

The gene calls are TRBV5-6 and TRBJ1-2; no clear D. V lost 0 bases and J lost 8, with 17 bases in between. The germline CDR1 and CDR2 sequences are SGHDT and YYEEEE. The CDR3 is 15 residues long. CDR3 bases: TGTGCCAGCAGCTTGGGGGCTGCGGAACGGCGGGGCTACACCTTC. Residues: CASSLGAAERRGYTF.

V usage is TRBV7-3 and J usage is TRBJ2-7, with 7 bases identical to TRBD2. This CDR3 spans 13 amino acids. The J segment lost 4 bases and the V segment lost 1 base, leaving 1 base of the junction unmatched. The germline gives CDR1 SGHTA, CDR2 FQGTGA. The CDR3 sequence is CASSLSGGYEQYF. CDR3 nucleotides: TGTGCCAGCAGCTTAAGCGGGGGTTACGAGCAGTACTTC.

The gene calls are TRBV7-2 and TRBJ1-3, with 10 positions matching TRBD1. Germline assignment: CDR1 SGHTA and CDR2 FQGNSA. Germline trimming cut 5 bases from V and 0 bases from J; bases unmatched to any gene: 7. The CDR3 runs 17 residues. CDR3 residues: CASSDRDRGFSGNTIYF. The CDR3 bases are TGTGCCAGCAGCGACCGGGACAGGGGTTTCTCTGGAAACACCATATATTTT.

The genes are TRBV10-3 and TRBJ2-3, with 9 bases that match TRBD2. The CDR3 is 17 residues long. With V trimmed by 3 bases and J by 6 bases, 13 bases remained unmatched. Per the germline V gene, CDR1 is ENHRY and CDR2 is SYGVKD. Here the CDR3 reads CAISERASGDLRDTQYF. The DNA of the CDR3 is TGTGCCATCAGTGAAAGGGCTAGCGGGGATCTCCGGGATACGCAGTATTTT.

This CDR3 reads CAWKLGIQETQYF. CDR3 in DNA: TGTGCCTGGAAATTAGGCATCCAAGAGACCCAGTACTTC. The chain couples TRBV30 to TRBJ2-5; D gene unclear. The germline gives CDR1 GTSNPN, CDR2 SVGIG (reference sequence). V was trimmed by 4 bases and J by 1 base, leaving 10 bases between them. The CDR3 contains 13 residues.

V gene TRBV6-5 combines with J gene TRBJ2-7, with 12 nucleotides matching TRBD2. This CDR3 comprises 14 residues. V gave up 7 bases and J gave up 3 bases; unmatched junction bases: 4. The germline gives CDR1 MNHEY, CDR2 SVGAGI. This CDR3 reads CASTRLAGDYEQYF. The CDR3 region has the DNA TGTGCCAGCACCCGACTAGCGGGGGACTACGAGCAGTACTTC.

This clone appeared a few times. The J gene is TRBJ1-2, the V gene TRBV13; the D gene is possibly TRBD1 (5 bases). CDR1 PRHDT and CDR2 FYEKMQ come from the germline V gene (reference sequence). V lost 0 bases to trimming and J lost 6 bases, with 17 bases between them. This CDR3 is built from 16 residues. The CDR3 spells CASSLGEYGTNDGYTF. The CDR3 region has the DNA TGTGCCAGCAGCTTAGGGGAGTATGGGACCAATGATGGCTACACCTTC.